This T cell receptor beta chain comes out of a study of shared clonotypes between healthy human individuals. Study-level results: Represented genetic and exposure-history diversity was restricted by having few donors.

As concerns this clone: Its antigen remains unknown.

The assay was immunoSEQ multiplex PCR, and TCRdb's table has in-frame clones only and misses some. Of about 1.1 million clones in the sample, roughly 80% were seen once. This CDR3 is built from 12 residues. V shed 6 bases, J shed 7 bases, and the junction held 3 bases outside the gene matches. Looked up from germline, CDR1 is SNHLY and CDR2 is FYNNEI. Material: memory CD4+ T cells from PBMCs. Regarding subset: CD45RA-negative fraction. The TCR sequence derives from a man aged 18-30 years in good health. Some clones in this sample may be carry-over from other donors' samples. The chain carries TRBV2 and TRBJ1-5; 7 bases are shared with TRBD1. DNA of the CDR3: TGTGCCAGCAGGCAGGGGGAGCAGCCCCAGCATTTT. Translated: CASRQGEQPQHF.